Listed here are 19 T cell receptor beta chains from one sample, sequenced in a study of human T cells and chemical hapten exposure. Time point given: patch test 3, about 24 weeks after DPC sensitization. Treatment of the sample: therapeutic diphenylcyclopropenone sensitization with weekly scalp DPC. TCRdb re-analysed the RACE reads in MiXCR, keeping a single row per CDR3 protein. The repertoire has some 90,000 distinct CDR3 sequences, 11% of them found once; the top ten carry about 1%. The source material was whole blood, sampled in connection with sensitization to the hapten diphenylcyclopropenone (DPC). The receptor source for this set is a woman younger than 45 with alopecia areata. Some clones in this sample may be carry-over from other donors' samples.

There are many counts of this clonotype. The rearrangement joins TRBV7-2 to TRBJ2-6; maybe TRBD1 (6 bases). V was trimmed by 6 bases and J by 0 bases, leaving 12 bases between them. Germline CDR1 reads SGHTA; CDR2 reads FQGNSA. CDR3 size: 16 residues. CDR3: CASSSGHLSGANVLTF. In DNA, the CDR3 is TGTGCCAGCAGTTCGGGACACCTCTCTGGGGCCAACGTCCTGACTTTC.

This clonotype was observed at least ten times. The chain uses TRBV2 and TRBJ1-2; D remains unclear. Trimming left V 4 bases short and J 7 bases short, with 25 bases between. The V gene's germline CDR1 is SNHLY and CDR2 FYNNEI. This CDR3 contains 17 residues. The CDR3 protein is CASSVMGSSKAGSGYTF. As DNA, the CDR3 is TGTGCCAGCAGTGTGATGGGGTCAAGCAAAGCCGGTTCTGGCTACACCTTC.

The chain is built from TRBV18 and TRBJ2-3; D remains unclear. The CDR3 consists of 15 residues. V was shortened by 1 base and J by 0 bases, with 8 bases between the two germline ends. Looked up from germline, CDR1 is KGHSH and CDR2 is LQKENI. CDR3 residues: CASSPRTSSTDTQYF. The CDR3 DNA reads TGTGCCAGCTCACCACGAACTTCGAGCACAGATACGCAGTATTTT.

For the CDR3, the DNA is TGTGCCAGCAGTGAAGCTCAGCGGAACACCGGGGAGCTGTTTTTT. Protein sequence: CASSEAQRNTGELFF. This chain connects TRBV6-1 to TRBJ2-2; no clear D gene. V lost 0 bases to trimming and J lost 1 base, with 6 bases between them. The CDR3 is 15 residues long. CDR1 and CDR2 (germline): MNHNS, SASEGT.

The sample holds a few counts of this clonotype. The CDR3 reads CASSQGAGGDTQYF. In nucleotides, the CDR3 is TGTGCCAGCAGCCAAGGGGCCGGGGGGGATACGCAGTATTTT. V and J are TRBV3-1 and TRBJ2-3; TRBD2 aligns across 7 bases. Germline assignment: CDR1 LGHDT and CDR2 YNNKEL (reference sequence). V was pared by 1 base and J by 6 bases, with 4 bases of the junction left unmatched. There are 14 residues in the CDR3.

In this sample, this clonotype turned up a few times. The chain has TRBV27 and TRBJ2-1; 9 nucleotides align to TRBD1. The CDR3 runs 15 residues. The germline CDR1 and CDR2 sequences are MNHEY and SMNVEV (reference sequence). With V trimmed by 5 bases and J by 7 bases, 9 bases remained unmatched. The CDR3 reads CASSPSQGARNEQFF. CDR3 nucleotide sequence: TGTGCCAGCAGTCCGTCACAGGGGGCGCGTAATGAGCAGTTCTTC.

There are a few counts of this clonotype. The rearrangement joins TRBV7-6 to TRBJ1-6; TRBD1 matches 7 bases. V shed 2 bases and J 3 bases; nucleotides not matched to a gene: 7. The CDR3 runs to 17 residues. CDR1 and CDR2 (germline): SGHVS, FNYEAQ. The CDR3 DNA is TGTGCCAGCAGCTTACAAAGCACAGGGGACTATAATTCACCCCTCCACTTT. This translates into CASSLQSTGDYNSPLHF.

CDR3 residues: CSVATSGRLHEQFF. DNA of the CDR3: TGCAGCGTGGCCACTAGCGGGAGATTGCATGAGCAGTTCTTC. This chain uses TRBV29-1 with TRBJ2-1; TRBD2 matches at 11 bases. Germline loops: CDR1 SQVTM, CDR2 ANQGSEA. This CDR3 region has 14 residues. Trimming cost V 6 bases and J 8 bases; bases outside gene matches: 9.

The rearrangement uses TRBV27 and TRBJ2-1; TRBD2 might be the D (5 bases). The germline V gene has CDR1 MNHEY and CDR2 SMNVEV (reference sequence). V was clipped by 0 bases and J by 0 bases, with 12 bases between them. The CDR3 runs 17 residues. CDR3 residues: CASSLSSSTSSYNEQFF. In DNA form, the CDR3 reads TGTGCCAGCAGTTTATCCTCTAGCACGAGCTCCTACAATGAGCAGTTCTTC.

This clonotype showed up just a few times. V gene TRBV6-2 or TRBV6-3 combines with J gene TRBJ1-1, with a tentative D call TRBD1 (6 bases). Germline V gene data show CDR1 as MNHEY and CDR2 as SVGEGT. The CDR3 runs 11 residues. V shed 4 bases and J shed 11 bases, with 11 bases lying between them. In nucleotides, the CDR3 is TGTGCCAGCAGTTTATCAGGGGAGGCTTTCTTT. Encoded protein: CASSLSGEAFF.

This clonotype was counted many times. The V gene is TRBV6-2 or TRBV6-3, the J gene TRBJ2-2; D remains unclear. The CDR3 totals 14 residues. Trimming removed 0 bases from V and 6 bases from J, with 8 bases in between. Germline CDR1 and CDR2: MNHEY and SVGEGT. The CDR3 region is CASSYSISPGELFF. The CDR3 DNA reads as TGTGCCAGCAGTTACTCGATTAGTCCCGGGGAGCTGTTTTTT.

The J gene is TRBJ1-2, the V gene TRBV20-1, with D perhaps TRBD1 (6 bases). CDR1 is DFQATT, CDR2 SNEGSKA, per germline (reference sequence). CDR3 length: 13 amino acids. V lost 5 bases, J lost 3 bases, and 13 bases lay in between. The CDR3 bases are TGCAGTGCTCCTCGACAGGCTGACTATGGCTACACCTTC. Its translation is CSAPRQADYGYTF.

At least ten counts were recorded for this clonotype. The chain has TRBV7-8 and TRBJ2-2, with unresolved D. V was trimmed by 4 bases and J by 6 bases, leaving 9 bases between them. CDR3 length: 13 residues. Germline lookup yields CDR1 SGHVS and CDR2 FQNEAQ. CDR3 sequence (DNA): TGTGCCAGCAGCTATAGGGTATCCGGGGAGCTGTTTTTT. Residues: CASSYRVSGELFF. The full variable domain, in which reference TRBV7-8 and TRBJ2-2 provide the parts outside the CDR3, is GAGVSQSPRYKVAKRGQDVALRCDPISGHVSLFWYQQALGQGPEFLTYFQNEAQLDKSGLPSDRFFAERPEGSVSTLKIQRTQQEDSAVYLCASSYRVSGELFFGEGSRLTVL.

This clonotype was recorded many times. The chain couples TRBV20-1 to TRBJ2-6; no reliable D call. V was cut by 8 bases and J by 2 bases, with 10 bases left in between. This CDR3 is 13 amino acids long. The germline gives CDR1 DFQATT, CDR2 SNEGSKA (reference sequence). Here the CDR3 DNA reads TGCAGTAGCCACGTCCCTGGGGCCAACGTCCTGACTTTC. Encoded protein: CSSHVPGANVLTF.

This clonotype was recorded many times. The genes are TRBV28 and TRBJ2-3, with 11 bases lining up with TRBD2. Trimming cost V 4 bases and J 4 bases; bases outside gene matches: 4. Germline V gives CDR1 MDHEN, CDR2 SYDVKM. There are 15 residues in the CDR3. The CDR3 region has the DNA TGTGCCAGCAGTTGGGCTAGCGGGAGGCCAGATACGCAGTATTTT. This sequence encodes CASSWASGRPDTQYF.

This rearrangement joins TRBV10-2 to TRBJ2-2; no definite D call. V lost 3 bases and J lost 3, with 5 bases in between. The V gene's germline CDR1 is WSHSY and CDR2 SAAADI. The CDR3 is 13 amino acids. The CDR3 protein is CASSDADTGELFF. CDR3 in DNA: TGCGCCAGCAGTGATGCAGACACCGGGGAGCTGTTTTTT.

V usage is TRBV4-1 and J usage is TRBJ1-1, with 7 nucleotides matching TRBD1. There are 17 residues in the CDR3. Trimming at V came to 3 bases and at J to 0 bases, leaving 10 bases not matched to a gene. From germline, CDR1 is MGHRA and CDR2 YSYEKL. The CDR3 protein is CASSHDRAGGMNTEAFF. DNA for the CDR3: TGCGCCAGCAGCCACGACAGGGCCGGGGGTATGAACACTGAAGCTTTCTTT.

J is TRBJ1-3 and V is TRBV7-9; TRBD1 is a possible D gene (5 bases). The CDR3 contains 15 residues. The germline CDR1 and CDR2 sequences are SEHNR and FQNEAQ (reference sequence). Trimming left V 2 bases short and J 0 bases short, with 8 bases between. CDR3 DNA sequence: TGTGCCAGCAGCTTATATACAGGCTCTGGAAACACCATATATTTT. Its translation is CASSLYTGSGNTIYF.

The CDR3 loop is CASSRTAADSGNTIYF. The CDR3 bases are TGCGCCAGCAGCCGGACGGCAGCAGACTCTGGAAACACCATATATTTT. The chain couples TRBV5-1 to TRBJ1-3; no definite D call. The CDR3 runs 16 residues. The germline gives CDR1 SGHRS, CDR2 YFSETQ. The ends were cut back, 4 bases at V and 0 bases at J, with 14 bases in the middle.